Each of the 18 T cell receptor beta chains below was sequenced from the same sample in a study of CD8+ T cells in alopecia areata. cDNA reverse transcribed from extracted RNA served as the sequencing template. Sequenced by immunoSEQ multiplex PCR; TCRdb stores in-frame clones only, minus some. The data contain approximately 280,000 clones, about three fifths of them singletons. The treatment is: oral pan-JAK inhibitor, 5-10 mg twice daily. Source: CD4+ T cells sorted from blood, taken at week 24, from a patient treated with tofacitinib. These receptors came from a human donor with alopecia areata.

This sequence joins TRBV30 and TRBJ2-7, with D unresolved. The germline V gene encodes CDR1 GTSNPN and CDR2 SVGIG (reference sequence). The V end lost 2 bases, the J end lost 4 bases, and 9 bases lay between the germline ends. The CDR3 length is 12 residues. The CDR3 region has the DNA TGTGCCTGGAGTTTTTCTCCTTACGAGCAGTACTTC. It codes for CAWSFSPYEQYF.

In this sample, this clone turned up a few times. The chain employs TRBV29-1 and TRBJ1-5; D gene ambiguous. Germline V gene sequence: CDR1 SQVTM, CDR2 ANQGSEA. The V end lost 4 bases, the J end lost 7 bases, and 14 bases lay between the germline ends. The CDR3 has 13 residues. The CDR3 DNA is TGCAGCGTTGCGGGAGGTAGAGGCCAGCCCCAGCATTTT. Amino acids: CSVAGGRGQPQHF.

The V call is TRBV20-1, the J call TRBJ2-1, with unresolved D. V was pared by 8 bases and J by 6 bases, with 11 bases between. There are 11 residues in the CDR3. The germline CDR1 and CDR2 sequences are DFQATT and SNEGSKA (reference sequence). CDR3 loop: CSLPSINEQFF. The CDR3, as DNA: TGCAGTTTACCGTCCATCAATGAGCAGTTCTTC.

This chain links TRBV7-7 with TRBJ2-3; the match to TRBD2 covers 8 bases. Trimming removed 9 bases from V and 2 bases from J; junction bases left unmatched: 10. The CDR3 sequence is 15 residues long. The V gene's germline CDR1 is SSHAT and CDR2 FNYEAQ (reference sequence). DNA for the CDR3: TGTGCCAGGAAGCGGGGGATCAACATCACAGATACGCAGTATTTT. Protein product: CARKRGINITDTQYF.

CDR3 DNA: TGCGCCAGCAGCCAAGCAACAGGGCGTACGCAGTATTTT. This translates into CASSQATGRTQYF. This chain links TRBV4-3 with TRBJ2-3; TRBD1 might be the D (6 bases). Trimming cost V 1 base and J 8 bases, with 10 bases left between them. CDR1 is LGHNA and CDR2 is YSLEER in the germline V gene. CDR3 size: 13 residues.

The sample holds many counts of this clone. This chain uses TRBV7-9 with TRBJ2-7, with D unresolved. Germline V gene lookup returns CDR1 SEHNR and CDR2 FQNEAQ (reference sequence). CDR3 length: 12 amino acids. Trimming stripped 5 bases from V and 6 bases from J, with 11 bases between. The CDR3 reads CASSPGPFEQYF. CDR3 DNA sequence: TGTGCCAGCAGCCCCGGGCCCTTCGAGCAGTACTTC.

The chain carries TRBV14 and TRBJ2-7; weak D call: TRBD1 (6 bases). Germline V gene lookup returns CDR1 SGHDN and CDR2 FVKESK. The V end was cut by 2 bases, the J end by 2 bases, with 19 bases between. CDR3 length equals 17 residues. CDR3 sequence reads: CASSQWSGRQVTYEQYF. In DNA, the CDR3 is TGTGCCAGCAGCCAATGGTCCGGTCGACAGGTTACCTACGAGCAGTACTTC.

The rearrangement joins TRBV29-1 to TRBJ1-1, with D uncertain. The ends were cut back, 6 bases at V and 1 base at J, with 6 bases in the middle. The germline CDR1 and CDR2 sequences are SQVTM and ANQGSEA. The CDR3 covers 11 residues. The DNA of the CDR3 is TGCAGCGTCTTACCGAACACTGAAGCTTTCTTT. Amino acid sequence: CSVLPNTEAFF. The variable domain in full, with the rest retrieved from reference TRBV29-1 and TRBJ1-1, is SAVISQKPSRDICQRGTSLTIQCQVDSQVTMMFWYRQQPGQSLTLIATANQGSEATYESGFVIDKFPISRPNLTFSTLTVSNMSPEDSSIYLCSVLPNTEAFFGQGTRLTVV.

The rearrangement uses TRBV30 and TRBJ2-3; D not certain. Germline-derived CDR1 and CDR2 are GTSNPN and SVGIG (reference sequence). Deletions cut 3 bases from V and 1 base from J, with 8 bases between. The CDR3 is 13 amino acids. CDR3 in amino acids: CAWSPPGTDTQYF. CDR3 DNA sequence: TGTGCCTGGAGCCCCCCCGGCACAGATACGCAGTATTTT.

The rearrangement joins TRBV29-1 to TRBJ2-7; TRBD2 might be the D (6 bases). V lost 2 bases and J lost 4, with 9 bases in between. This CDR3 region has 12 residues. Germline V gene data show CDR1 as SQVTM and CDR2 as ANQGSEA. CDR3 coding DNA: TGCAGCGTTGAAAGGAGGGGTTACGAGCAGTACTTC. Protein sequence: CSVERRGYEQYF.

This chain connects TRBV30 to TRBJ1-4; a weak D match, TRBD1 (5 bases). This CDR3 contains 11 residues. The V end lost 1 base, the J end lost 8 bases, and 5 bases lay between the germline ends. In germline, CDR1 is GTSNPN, CDR2 SVGIG (reference sequence). The CDR3 reads CAWSAGEKLFF. The CDR3 DNA follows: TGTGCCTGGAGTGCAGGGGAAAAACTGTTTTTT.

In its sample, this clone was seen a few times. The chain employs TRBV30 and TRBJ1-1, with D tentatively TRBD1 (6 bases). Germline loops: CDR1 GTSNPN, CDR2 SVGIG (reference sequence). Between the trimmed V and J ends, which lost 5 bases and 4 bases, there was a span of 11 bases. The CDR3 has 12 residues. The CDR3 region has the DNA TGTGCCTGGGGAAAGGACAGCACTGAAGCTTTCTTT. Its translation: CAWGKDSTEAFF.

The rearrangement joins TRBV18 to TRBJ1-6; D is undetermined. Germline V gene sequence: CDR1 KGHSH, CDR2 LQKENI. The CDR3 loop spans 13 amino acids. The V and J ends lost 3 bases and 9 bases respectively, with 9 bases between them. The CDR3 DNA sequence: TGTGCCAGCTCACCTGGACCCAGTTCACCCCTCCACTTT. Translating it yields CASSPGPSSPLHF.

On this clone: Other DNA sequences in this sample translate to the same CDR3. The rearrangement links TRBV29-1 to TRBJ1-2, with D unresolved. Deletions cut 4 bases from V and 3 bases from J, with 9 bases between. This CDR3 spans 12 amino acids. Germline CDR1 and CDR2: SQVTM and ANQGSEA. CDR3 sequence: CSVVGGYYGYTF. As DNA, the CDR3 is TGCAGCGTTGTCGGAGGGTACTATGGCTACACCTTC.

This clone was counted only a few times. The V gene is TRBV30, the J gene TRBJ2-1, with 11 bases aligning to TRBD2. V was pared by 0 bases and J by 7 bases, with 2 bases of the junction left unmatched. This CDR3 has 14 amino acids. CDR1 is GTSNPN and CDR2 is SVGIG in the germline V gene (reference sequence). CDR3 in DNA: TGTGCCTGGAGTGTACTAGCGGGGGCTAATGAGCAGTTCTTC. It translates to CAWSVLAGANEQFF.

The chain employs TRBV4-1 and TRBJ2-5, with 11 bases fitting TRBD1. CDR3 length: 16 amino acids. V was clipped by 0 bases and J by 4 bases; unmatched bases: 4. Germline CDR1 is MGHRA and CDR2 is YSYEKL. The CDR3 bases are TGCGCCAGCAGCCAAGACTGGGACAGGGGGTTAGAGACCCAGTACTTC. It translates to CASSQDWDRGLETQYF.

This clone was recorded once. The V gene is TRBV6-1, the J gene TRBJ2-7; either TRBD1 or TRBD2 may fit D (5 bases each). CDR3 length equals 12 residues. Trimming removed 4 bases from V and 8 bases from J, with 12 bases in between. Germline V gene lookup returns CDR1 MNHNS and CDR2 SASEGT. This CDR3 is CASSGDGLQQYF. CDR3 nucleotide sequence: TGTGCCAGCAGTGGGGACGGATTGCAGCAGTACTTC.

This clone showed up just a few times. The V gene is TRBV19, the J gene TRBJ1-1, with D possibly matching TRBD1 (5 bases). Between the trimmed V and J ends, which lost 5 bases and 4 bases, there was a span of 14 bases. The germline V gene has CDR1 LNHDA and CDR2 SQIVND (reference sequence). This CDR3 region has 14 residues. CDR3 DNA sequence: TGTGCCAGTAGTGCGAGGGGCTACGGCACTGAAGCTTTCTTT. Its protein is CASSARGYGTEAFF.